The text below deals with one T cell receptor beta chain. This clonotype was seen many times. What antigen it recognizes has not been identified. Per-nucleotide qualities are absent, and no much larger clonotype sits a single base away. From the cysteine through the phenylalanine, the CDR3 covers 14 amino acids. Here the CDR3 DNA is all that survives: 42 bases in frame from base 1. Reading the germline V gene gives CDR1 SGHRS and CDR2 YFSETQ. Clipping removes 3 bases from V and 7 bases from J, with 5 as the unmatched junction base count. The lymph node samples were taken from the axillary draining lymph nodes of breast cancer patients. Sequencing was performed on an Illumina HiSeq 2000. TCR beta chain libraries were generated through multiplex PCR amplification. High-throughput sequencing was used to analyze the amplified TCR beta chain products. TCRdb applied fastp at Q25 and MiXCR to the public reads, then kept only in-frame beta chains. Here each entry gathers all rows of one CDR3 protein and keeps the most common genes and DNA. In all, the sample holds 180,000 or so distinct CDR3 sequences, and about 30% of those were seen once. The leading ten clones occupy over 3.5% of the sample.

This sample stems from a study of breast tumors, draining lymph nodes, adjacent tissues (dated by TCRdb to about 2016). Some background on the complete study: Breast cancer patients provided tumor, adjacent nontumor tissue and axillary lymph nodes, and the study compared the TCR beta repertoires across these three sources. The study aimed to assess the relationships and possible T-cell exchange between tumor, surrounding tissue and draining lymph node repertoires in human breast cancer. General conclusions and limits of the study: Tumors showed preferential V and J gene usage, and their T-cell repertoire diversity fell below that of lymph nodes yet above that of nontumor tissue. The study presented the conclusion that tumor T cells originate in lymph nodes as consistent with a hypothesis, not as something directly demonstrated. A scenario in which most tumor T cells derive from the lymph node and then expand within tumor tissue was judged to be consistent with the data. Tumor and nontumor tissue repertoires were found to be significantly more similar in luminal-like than in basal-like breast cancer.

The specimen was axillary lymph node tissue. The source of this sequence is a female donor with breast cancer. Some clones in this sample may be carry-over from other donors' samples. This sequence uses TRBV5-1 and TRBJ1-2; 11 bases in the junction line up with TRBD1. The CDR3 amino acid sequence is: CASSWDRGLAGYTF. DNA sequence: TGCGCCAGCAGCTGGGACAGGGGGTTGGCTGGCTACACCTTC.